This entry features one TCR beta chain sequence. The data are from a study of blood T cell repertoires in COVID-19. The wider study: Acute and convalescent COVID-19 specimens originated in the United States, Italy and Spain. Nucleic acid was either cDNA or gDNA, and it came from T cells, B-cell-depleted T cells, or PBMCs.

Original analysis: Estimation of nucleated cell counts was performed using reference gene primer amplification. The table came from immunoSEQ multiplex PCR; TCRdb's copy has only in-frame clones and leaves some out. V and J calls and clone size are those listed in that table; D and trimming were worked out from the DNA. The table has about 210,000 clones, around 85% seen once. This CDR3 has 14 residues. V gave up 4 bases and J gave up 4 bases, with 16 bases separating them. Germline-derived CDR1 and CDR2 are SQVTM and ANQGSEA. Sequenced sample: PBMCs or T cells enriched from blood (not recorded which). The chain couples TRBV29-1 to TRBJ2-5; tentatively, D is TRBD1 (6 bases). The TCR sequence derives from a man aged 35-49 years who had recovered from COVID-19. In DNA form, the CDR3 reads TGCAGCGTTGTGGGGAGACTCAGGGGAGAGACCCAGTACTTC. Encoded protein: CSVVGRLRGETQYF.